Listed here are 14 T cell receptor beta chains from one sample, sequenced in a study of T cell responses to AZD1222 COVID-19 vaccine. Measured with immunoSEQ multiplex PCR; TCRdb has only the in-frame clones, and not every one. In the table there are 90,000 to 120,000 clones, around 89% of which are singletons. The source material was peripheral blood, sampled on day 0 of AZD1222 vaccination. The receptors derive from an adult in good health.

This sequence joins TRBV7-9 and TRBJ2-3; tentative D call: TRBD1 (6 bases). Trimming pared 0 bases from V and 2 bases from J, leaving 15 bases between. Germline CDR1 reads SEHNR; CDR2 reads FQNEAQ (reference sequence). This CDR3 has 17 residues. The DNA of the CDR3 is TGTGCCAGCAGCTTAGCGCTGGACAGTATTTTCACAGATACGCAGTATTTT. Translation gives CASSLALDSIFTDTQYF.

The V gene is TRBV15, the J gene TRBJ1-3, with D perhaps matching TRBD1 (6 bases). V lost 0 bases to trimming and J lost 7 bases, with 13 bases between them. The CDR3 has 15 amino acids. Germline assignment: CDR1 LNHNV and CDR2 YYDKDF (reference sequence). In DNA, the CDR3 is TGTGCCACCAGCAGAGAAGGGGCAGGGGCGAACACCATATATTTT. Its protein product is CATSREGAGANTIYF. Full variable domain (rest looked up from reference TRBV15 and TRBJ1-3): DAMVIQNPRYQVTQFGKPVTLSCSQTLNHNVMYWYQQKSSQAPKLLFHYYDKDFNNEADTPDNFQSRRPNTSFCFLDIRSPGLGDTAMYLCATSREGAGANTIYFGEGSWLTVV.

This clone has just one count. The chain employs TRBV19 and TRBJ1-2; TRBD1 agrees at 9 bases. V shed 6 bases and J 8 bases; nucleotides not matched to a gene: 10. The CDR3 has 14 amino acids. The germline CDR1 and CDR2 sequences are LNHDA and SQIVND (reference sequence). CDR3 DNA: TGTGCCAGTAGCGCCTCCGGGACAGGGTCCGGCTACACCTTC. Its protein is CASSASGTGSGYTF.

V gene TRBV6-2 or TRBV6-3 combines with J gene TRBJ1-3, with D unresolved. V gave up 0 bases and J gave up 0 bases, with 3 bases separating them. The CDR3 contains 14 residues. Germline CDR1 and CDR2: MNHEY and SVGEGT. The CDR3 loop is CASSYSDSGNTIYF. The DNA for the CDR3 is TGTGCCAGCAGTTACTCGGACTCTGGAAACACCATATATTTT.

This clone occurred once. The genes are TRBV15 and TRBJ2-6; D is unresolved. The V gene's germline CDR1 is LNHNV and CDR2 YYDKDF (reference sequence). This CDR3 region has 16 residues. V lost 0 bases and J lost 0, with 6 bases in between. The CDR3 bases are TGTGCCACCAGCAGAGATCTGGGCTCTGGGGCCAACGTCCTGACTTTC. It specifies CATSRDLGSGANVLTF.

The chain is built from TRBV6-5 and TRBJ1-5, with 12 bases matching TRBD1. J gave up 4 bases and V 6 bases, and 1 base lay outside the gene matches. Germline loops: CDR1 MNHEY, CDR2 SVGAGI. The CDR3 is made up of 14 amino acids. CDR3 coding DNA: TGTGCCAGCAGGGGACAGGGGGCAAATCAGCCCCAGCATTTT. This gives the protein CASRGQGANQPQHF.

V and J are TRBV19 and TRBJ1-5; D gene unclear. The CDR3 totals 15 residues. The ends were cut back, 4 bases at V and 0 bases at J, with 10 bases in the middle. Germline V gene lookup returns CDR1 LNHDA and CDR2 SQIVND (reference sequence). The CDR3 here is CASSTQSVSNQPQHF. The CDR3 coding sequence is TGTGCCAGTAGTACTCAGTCCGTTAGCAATCAGCCCCAGCATTTT.

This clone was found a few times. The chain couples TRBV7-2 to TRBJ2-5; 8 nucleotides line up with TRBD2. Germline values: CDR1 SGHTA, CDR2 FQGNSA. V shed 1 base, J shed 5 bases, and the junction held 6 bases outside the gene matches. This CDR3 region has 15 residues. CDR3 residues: CASSLGREDRETQYF. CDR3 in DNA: TGTGCCAGCAGCTTAGGGCGGGAGGACCGGGAGACCCAGTACTTC.

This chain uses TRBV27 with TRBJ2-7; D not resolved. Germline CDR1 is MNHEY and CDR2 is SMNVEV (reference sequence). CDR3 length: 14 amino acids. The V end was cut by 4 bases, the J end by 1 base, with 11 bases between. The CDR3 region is CASSSDVGSYEQYF. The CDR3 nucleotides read TGTGCCAGCAGTTCGGACGTCGGATCCTACGAGCAGTACTTC.

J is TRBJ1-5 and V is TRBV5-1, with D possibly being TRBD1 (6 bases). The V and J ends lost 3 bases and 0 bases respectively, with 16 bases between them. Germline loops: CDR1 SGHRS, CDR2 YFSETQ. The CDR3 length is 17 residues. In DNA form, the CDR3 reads TGCGCCAGCAGCTCCGGGACACCCGAAGTTAGCAATCAGCCCCAGCATTTT. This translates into CASSSGTPEVSNQPQHF.

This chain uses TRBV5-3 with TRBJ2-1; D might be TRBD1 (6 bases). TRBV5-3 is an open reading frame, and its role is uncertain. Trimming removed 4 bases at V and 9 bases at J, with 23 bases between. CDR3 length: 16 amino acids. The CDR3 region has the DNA TGTGCCAGAAGCCTGGGGACGAACAGGGCCTGGGGTGAGCAGTTCTTC. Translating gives CARSLGTNRAWGEQFF.

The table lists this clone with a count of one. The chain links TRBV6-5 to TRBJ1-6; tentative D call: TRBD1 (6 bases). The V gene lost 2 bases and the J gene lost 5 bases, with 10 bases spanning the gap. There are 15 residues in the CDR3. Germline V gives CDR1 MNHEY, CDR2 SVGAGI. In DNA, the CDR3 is TGTGCCAGCAGTTACGGGACAAATAATAATTCACCCCTCCACTTT. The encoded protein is CASSYGTNNNSPLHF.

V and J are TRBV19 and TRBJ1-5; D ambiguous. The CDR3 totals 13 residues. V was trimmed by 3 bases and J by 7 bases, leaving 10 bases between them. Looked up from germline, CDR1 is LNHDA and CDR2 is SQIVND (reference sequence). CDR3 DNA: TGTGCCAGTAGTATCCAGGACGGGCAGCCCCAGCATTTT. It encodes CASSIQDGQPQHF.

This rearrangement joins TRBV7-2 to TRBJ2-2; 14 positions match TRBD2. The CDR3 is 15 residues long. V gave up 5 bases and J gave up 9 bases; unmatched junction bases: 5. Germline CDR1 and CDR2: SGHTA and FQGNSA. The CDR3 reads CASSPGTSGSRELFF. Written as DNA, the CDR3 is TGTGCCAGCAGCCCGGGGACTAGCGGGAGTCGGGAGCTGTTTTTT.